The 13 T cell receptor beta chains below were found in one sample sequenced in a study of blood T cells in healthy people across ages. A J-beta primer mix and a sample-barcoded 5' primer were used in a second PCR of about 7 to 12 cycles. A single record per CDR3 protein comes from TCRdb applying MiXCR to the 5' RACE reads. The sample has about a million distinct CDR3 sequences; roughly half are singletons. Material: blood. These receptors came from a woman aged 55-75 years in good health.

The rearrangement links TRBV20-1 to TRBJ1-5, with a possible D match to TRBD1 (6 bases). The CDR3 has 14 amino acids. From germline, CDR1 is DFQATT and CDR2 SNEGSKA (reference sequence). Trimming removed 3 bases at V and 13 bases at J, with 22 bases between. The CDR3 DNA reads as TGCAGTGCTAGTCCCGCGAGACTCTCAGGGGAACAGCATTTT. Amino acid sequence: CSASPARLSGEQHF.

This clonotype was seen a few times. This chain connects TRBV6-6 to TRBJ2-5, with 9 positions matching TRBD1. Germline V gives CDR1 MNHNY, CDR2 SVGAGI (reference sequence). Trimming took 5 bases from V and 1 from J; bases not matched to a gene: 8. The CDR3 has 16 residues. CDR3 bases: TGTGCCAGCAGTAAACTCCCGGGACAGGGCCAAGAGACCCAGTACTTC. It encodes CASSKLPGQGQETQYF.

J is TRBJ2-5 and V is TRBV29-1, with a weak D call TRBD2 (6 bases). The V end lost 1 base, the J end lost 6 bases, and 12 bases lay between the germline ends. CDR3 length: 13 amino acids. The V gene's germline CDR1 is SQVTM and CDR2 ANQGSEA. The CDR3 is CSVEGLARKTQYF. CDR3 bases: TGCAGCGTTGAAGGCCTAGCGCGAAAGACCCAGTACTTC.

This clonotype has at least ten counts. This rearrangement joins TRBV6-6 to TRBJ1-2, with 9 bases fitting TRBD1. Germline V gene sequence: CDR1 MNHNY, CDR2 SVGAGI (reference sequence). The trim removed 6 bases at V and 5 bases at J, leaving 4 bases unmatched. The CDR3 sequence is 13 residues long. The CDR3 DNA reads TGTGCCAGCAGGGGGGACAGGGTTTATGGCTACACCTTC. Amino acids: CASRGDRVYGYTF.

CDR3 nucleotide sequence: TGCAGCGCCTCAAGGCAGGTCGAGGGTGACGTTCAGTACTTC. Its protein is CSASRQVEGDVQYF. The gene calls are TRBV29-1 and TRBJ2-7, with a tentative D call TRBD2 (5 bases). This CDR3 has 14 amino acids. Germline CDR1 reads SQVTM; CDR2 reads ANQGSEA. Trimming cost V 7 bases and J 10 bases, with 26 bases left between them.

The genes are TRBV3-1 and TRBJ2-1; 7 bases map to TRBD2. Germline CDR1 LGHDT, CDR2 YNNKEL (reference sequence). This CDR3 comprises 15 residues. V lost 4 bases, J lost 0 bases, and 3 bases stayed unmatched. CDR3 in amino acids: CASSPRGVSYNEQFF. CDR3 DNA: TGTGCCAGCAGCCCTCGGGGGGTCTCCTACAATGAGCAGTTCTTC.

The chain employs TRBV6-2 or TRBV6-3 and TRBJ2-6; no reliable D call. In germline, CDR1 is MNHEY, CDR2 SVGEGT. The CDR3 consists of 18 residues. V was clipped by 4 bases and J by 0 bases, with 16 bases between them. As DNA, the CDR3 is TGTGCCAGCAGTTTCCTTGGGCCAGGAAGCTCTGGGGCCAACGTCCTGACTTTC. Encoded protein: CASSFLGPGSSGANVLTF.

The V and J genes are TRBV27 and TRBJ2-7, with 8 bases that match TRBD2. This CDR3 is built from 15 residues. V shed 5 bases, J shed 3 bases, and the junction held 9 bases outside the gene matches. Germline loops: CDR1 MNHEY, CDR2 SMNVEV (reference sequence). The CDR3 nucleotides read TGTGCCAGCAGTGTCTGGATAGCGGGAAACTACGAGCAGTACTTC. Translation gives CASSVWIAGNYEQYF.

As concerns this clonotype: An end of the junction differs from the germline gene, which may be a read error. This sequence joins TRBV2 and TRBJ2-7; 7 bases agree with TRBD1. CDR3 length: 14 residues. The V gene's germline CDR1 is SNHLY and CDR2 FYNNEI. CDR3 nucleotide sequence: TGTGCCAGCAGAGAAGACAGGGAGTCCTACGAGCAGTACTTC. This codes for CASREDRESYEQYF.

The chain combines TRBV14 with TRBJ2-3; D ambiguous. CDR3 length: 16 amino acids. V lost 0 bases and J 7 bases, leaving 17 bases between the germline ends. From germline, CDR1 is SGHDN and CDR2 FVKESK. CDR3 nucleotides: TGTGCCAGCAGCCAAGATCTCGCGCCCAACGCATATACGCAGTATTTT. The encoded protein is CASSQDLAPNAYTQYF.

This chain joins TRBV5-1 and TRBJ2-7, with D possibly matching TRBD2 (6 bases). The CDR3 extends over 15 amino acids. Germline V gene sequence: CDR1 SGHRS, CDR2 YFSETQ. The germline V and J ends were trimmed by 6 bases and 1 base, with 17 bases remaining between them. CDR3 in amino acids: CASKPWGDSSYEQYF. CDR3 sequence (DNA): TGCGCCAGCAAACCGTGGGGGGACTCATCCTACGAGCAGTACTTC.

This clonotype was found once. The V call is TRBV12-3 or TRBV12-4, the J call TRBJ1-1; no definite D call. The CDR3 loop spans 11 amino acids. Trimming left V 2 bases short and J 7 bases short, with 5 bases between. As DNA, the CDR3 is TGTGCCAGCAGTTTATGGAATGAAGCTTTCTTT. Its translation is CASSLWNEAFF.

A remark on this clonotype: Germline and junction disagree at one end, which may indicate a read error. The J gene is TRBJ2-4, the V gene TRBV6-2 or TRBV6-3; D is unresolved. The J call may be wrong; the DNA end is better matched by TRBJ2-5. The CDR3 covers 12 residues. Germline V gene data show CDR1 as MNHEY and CDR2 as SVGEGT. As DNA, the CDR3 is TGTGCCGGCAGTTACCAAGGGGAGACCCAGTACTTC. This translates into CAGSYQGETQYF.